Included here is one TCR beta chain sequence, with context. This record comes from a study of identical twins. Each CDR3 protein gets one entry after TCRdb re-called the 5' RACE reads with MiXCR. This sample has around 480,000 distinct CDR3 sequences; roughly an eighth occur once, and the top ten carry 0.8% to 1%. The V gene end was trimmed by 5 bases and the J gene end by 10 bases; junction bases not matched to a gene: 8. The germline V gene has CDR1 DFQATT and CDR2 SNEGSKA (reference sequence). The CDR3 covers 14 residues. These same data were also listed under a study on yellow fever vaccine responses in identical twins.

The sample comprised CD4+ T cells sorted from blood. The V and J genes are TRBV20-1 and TRBJ2-1; TRBD2 matches at 13 bases. The TCR originated in a young woman in good health. CDR3 sequence reads: CSASRTSGRGEQFF. In DNA, the CDR3 is TGCAGTGCTTCTAGGACTAGCGGGAGAGGGGAGCAGTTCTTC.